A single TCR beta chain is shown here with its context. CDR3 length: 16 amino acids. The trim removed 8 bases at V and 4 bases at J, leaving 15 bases unmatched. Germline CDR1 and CDR2: SGHRS and YFSETQ. Generated by immunoSEQ multiplex PCR, the TCRdb table keeps only in-frame clones and is missing some. This sample has roughly 290,000 clones, with 80% to 95% found just once. This sample is drawn from a study of blood T cell repertoires in COVID-19. The wider study: Spain, Italy and the United States supplied samples that represented acute and convalescent COVID-19.

Patients from Seattle were sampled longitudinally, starting during active infection. This clonotype was obtained from a woman aged 25 to 39 with COVID-19, enrolled during active disease. The source material was peripheral blood. The chain recombines TRBV5-1 with TRBJ2-3, with 8 bases matching TRBD2. The CDR3 loop is CASTRAGVPLADTQYF. In DNA, the CDR3 is TGCGCCAGTACTCGAGCGGGAGTTCCTTTGGCAGATACGCAGTATTTT.